This T cell receptor beta chain was obtained from a study of T cell repertoires in cytomegalovirus infection. Study information: Carrying CMV and the relevant HLA type showed in public TCR beta signatures.

In this sample, this clonotype turned up many times. Its antigen is not identified. Study-level points and caveats: Summed public TCR beta family frequency identified CMV carriers bearing the relevant HLA. HLA-C-restricted CMV clonotypes gave the most frequent clonotype in two of eight donors.

From the reads, TCRdb called clonotypes with MiXCR, one entry per CDR3 protein. The table shows 400,000 to 550,000 distinct CDR3 sequences, with about 11% occurring only once. CDR1 SGHTA and CDR2 FQGNSA come from the germline V gene. The V gene lost 4 bases and the J gene lost 0 bases, with 10 bases spanning the gap. The CDR3 length is 15 residues. The sequence derives from a human donor in good health (CMV status not recorded). Some clones in this sample may be carry-over from other donors' samples. Sequenced sample: PBMCs. This chain uses TRBV7-2 with TRBJ2-1; D might be TRBD1 or TRBD2, each matching 5 bases. In DNA form, the CDR3 reads TGTGCCAGCAGCTATGGGGGAAGCTCCTACAATGAGCAGTTCTTC. Translated, it gives CASSYGGSSYNEQFF.